This T cell receptor (beta chain) originates from a study of blood T cell repertoires in COVID-19. On the study more broadly: The origin of the acute and convalescent COVID-19 samples was the United States, Italy and Spain. The cDNA or gDNA used as material had been derived from T cells, B-cell-depleted T cells, or PBMCs.

This clone was recorded only once. Original methodology: Amplifying reference gene primers gave estimates of nucleated cell counts. This table comes from immunoSEQ multiplex PCR, and its TCRdb copy is limited to in-frame clones, with some not included. D and trimming were read from the DNA, whereas the V and J calls and clone size are those reported in that table. This table holds about 55,000 clones, around nine tenths found once. The CDR3 is 16 residues long. Trimming shortened V by 5 bases and J by 0 bases, and 17 bases separated the two germline ends. CDR1 is SQVTM and CDR2 is ANQGSEA in the germline V gene.

The origin of this receptor is a human donor with active COVID-19. The donor label of this sample is uncertain. The chain uses TRBV29-1 and TRBJ1-5, with a weak D call TRBD1 (6 bases). Sequenced material: peripheral blood. The CDR3 sequence is CSVPTPRGGSNQPQHF. In nucleotides, the CDR3 is TGCAGCGTTCCGACCCCTAGGGGGGGTAGCAATCAGCCCCAGCATTTT.